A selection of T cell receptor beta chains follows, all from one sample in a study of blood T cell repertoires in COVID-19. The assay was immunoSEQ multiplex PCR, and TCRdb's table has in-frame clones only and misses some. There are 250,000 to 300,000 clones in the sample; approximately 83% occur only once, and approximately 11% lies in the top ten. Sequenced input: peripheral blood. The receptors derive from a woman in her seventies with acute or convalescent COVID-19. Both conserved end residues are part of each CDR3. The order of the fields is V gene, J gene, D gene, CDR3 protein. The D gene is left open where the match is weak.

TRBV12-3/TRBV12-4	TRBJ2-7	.	CASSFGGMNEQYF
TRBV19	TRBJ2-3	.	CASTPGGSDTQYF
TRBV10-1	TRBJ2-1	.	CASSGLTTYNEQFF
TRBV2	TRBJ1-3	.	CASSVSGESGNTIYF
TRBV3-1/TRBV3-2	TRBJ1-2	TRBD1	CASRDRGYPRYGYTF
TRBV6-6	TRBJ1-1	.	CASTYEVYGRGVRDTEAFF
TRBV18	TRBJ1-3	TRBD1	CASSPGVRGSGNTIYF
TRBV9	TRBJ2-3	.	CASSQSAGTLADTQYF
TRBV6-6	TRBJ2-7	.	CASSQTRQALAEQYF
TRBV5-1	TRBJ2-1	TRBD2	CASSSLAGADNEQFF
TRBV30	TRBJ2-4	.	CACTYGSLKNIQYF
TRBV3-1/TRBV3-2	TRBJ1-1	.	CASSQGVITGAFF
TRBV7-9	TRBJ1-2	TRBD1	CASSLVGQLRNGYTF
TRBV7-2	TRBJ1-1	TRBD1	CASSWGQSYTEAFF
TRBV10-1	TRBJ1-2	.	CASSEGTRGHGYTF
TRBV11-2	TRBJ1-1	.	CASLSYGRDTEAFF
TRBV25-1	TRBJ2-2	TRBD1	CASSDTGTGSTGELFF
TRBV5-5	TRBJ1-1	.	CASSWGGSTEAFF
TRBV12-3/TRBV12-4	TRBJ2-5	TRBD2	CASGGLGTQYF